Following are 28 T cell receptor beta chains from one sample sequenced in a study of PD-1 blockade in classical Hodgkin lymphoma. Profiling relied on immunoSEQ multiplex PCR, and the TCRdb table lists in-frame clones only, not all of them. The profile shows approximately 25,000 clones, roughly three quarters of them singletons. Autologous stem cell transplantation was followed by relapse in every patient, and brentuximab vedotin exposure varied. This specimen consisted of peripheral blood mononuclear cells (PBMCs), obtained at baseline. The receptors shown here come from a human donor with classical Hodgkin lymphoma.

V usage is TRBV5-6 and J usage is TRBJ1-1; possibly TRBD1 for D (6 bases). The CDR3 sequence is 12 residues long. Germline-derived CDR1 and CDR2 are SGHDT and YYEEEE. V shed 4 bases and J shed 6 bases, with 10 bases lying between them. The CDR3 loop is CASSPGGPEAFF. The CDR3 DNA reads TGTGCCAGCAGCCCGGGGGGGCCTGAAGCTTTCTTT.

In its sample, this clone was seen a few times. This rearrangement joins TRBV11-3 to TRBJ2-3, with D unclear. Deletions cut 1 base from V and 2 bases from J, with 10 bases between. Germline V CDR1 and CDR2: SGHNT, YENEEA. There are 15 residues in the CDR3. CDR3 region: CASSLGELSTDTQYF. CDR3 nucleotides: TGTGCCAGCAGCTTAGGGGAACTTTCCACAGATACGCAGTATTTT.

This chain uses TRBV6-5 with TRBJ1-3; D ambiguous. Trimming shortened V by 2 bases and J by 0 bases, and 8 bases separated the two germline ends. The CDR3 has 15 residues. The germline V gene encodes CDR1 MNHEY and CDR2 SVGAGI. CDR3 bases: TGTGCCAGCAGTTACGTGCAGCCCTCTGGAAACACCATATATTTT. This sequence encodes CASSYVQPSGNTIYF.

V is TRBV9 and J is TRBJ1-3; D might be TRBD1 (5 bases). Germline loops: CDR1 SGDLS, CDR2 YYNGEE. The CDR3 sequence is 15 residues long. The ends were cut back, 0 bases at V and 0 bases at J, with 7 bases in the middle. In nucleotides, the CDR3 is TGTGCCAGCAGCGTAGAACAGGTCTCTGGAAACACCATATATTTT. It is translated as CASSVEQVSGNTIYF.

The chain is built from TRBV30 and TRBJ2-1; possibly TRBD2 for D (5 bases). The CDR3 consists of 14 residues. CDR1 and CDR2 from the germline V gene are GTSNPN and SVGIG (reference sequence). V lost 5 bases, J lost 0 bases, and 11 bases lay in between. The CDR3 DNA sequence: TGTGCCTGGGAGCGGATCCCCTCCTACAATGAGCAGTTCTTC. It translates to CAWERIPSYNEQFF. The whole variable domain, remainder taken from reference TRBV30 and TRBJ2-1, is SQTIHQWPATLVQPVGSPLSLECTVEGTSNPNLYWYRQAAGRGLQLLFYSVGIGQISSEVPQNLSASRPQDRQFILSSKKLLLSDSGFYLCAWERIPSYNEQFFGPGTRLTVL.

This chain connects TRBV7-9 to TRBJ2-1, with TRBD1 matching 9 bases. Germline loops: CDR1 SEHNR, CDR2 FQNEAQ (reference sequence). V was pared by 7 bases and J by 4 bases, with 11 bases of the junction left unmatched. The CDR3 extends over 16 amino acids. CDR3 in DNA: TGTGCCAGCATCTCATCGACCGGGACAGGGTACAATGAGCAGTTCTTC. This sequence encodes CASISSTGTGYNEQFF.

By sample fraction, this clone is medium-sized. This chain links TRBV9 with TRBJ1-2; D perhaps matches TRBD1 (5 bases). Trimming took 3 bases from V and 4 from J, leaving 13 bases between them. Germline V lookup: CDR1 SGDLS, CDR2 YYNGEE. The CDR3 totals 14 residues. Here the CDR3 reads CASSAEWGTYGYTF. DNA for the CDR3: TGTGCCAGCAGCGCCGAGTGGGGGACCTATGGCTACACCTTC.

V is TRBV9 and J is TRBJ2-3; 8 nucleotides agree with TRBD2. Germline-derived CDR1 and CDR2 are SGDLS and YYNGEE. The CDR3 covers 15 residues. The junction had 5 bases not matched to a gene; V was cut back by 5 bases and J by 0 bases. CDR3 region: CASRGGGSSTDTQYF. The CDR3 coding sequence is TGTGCCAGCAGGGGCGGGGGGTCTAGCACAGATACGCAGTATTTT.

This chain connects TRBV7-9 to TRBJ2-1; a possible D gene is TRBD2 (5 bases). Germline V gives CDR1 SEHNR, CDR2 FQNEAQ (reference sequence). The CDR3 consists of 15 residues. Trimming left V 2 bases short and J 6 bases short, with 14 bases between. CDR3 sequence reads: CASSLSSGAFNEQFF. In DNA, the CDR3 is TGTGCCAGCAGCTTATCCAGCGGAGCTTTCAATGAGCAGTTCTTC. Full variable domain (remainder filled in from reference TRBV7-9 and TRBJ2-1): DTGVSQNPRHKITKRGQNVTFRCDPISEHNRLYWYRQTLGQGPEFLTYFQNEAQLEKSRLLSDRFSAERPKGSFSTLEIQRTEQGDSAMYLCASSLSSGAFNEQFFGPGTRLTVL.

The J gene is TRBJ1-1, the V gene TRBV2; no reliable D call. This CDR3 has 14 amino acids. Per germline, CDR1 SNHLY and CDR2 FYNNEI. Trimming pared 8 bases from V and 5 bases from J, leaving 18 bases between. CDR3 sequence: CASRGGRGMTEAFF. The CDR3, as DNA: TGTGCCAGCCGCGGTGGGCGGGGAATGACTGAAGCTTTCTTT.

The table lists this clone with a count of one. This chain joins TRBV4-1 and TRBJ1-1, with TRBD1 as a possible D gene (6 bases). The CDR3 contains 15 residues. Germline values: CDR1 MGHRA, CDR2 YSYEKL. V gave up 1 base and J gave up 1 base, with 10 bases separating them. CDR3 sequence (DNA): TGCGCCAGCAGCCAAGGGGTAGGGGGGAACACTGAAGCTTTCTTT. It codes for CASSQGVGGNTEAFF.

The rearrangement uses TRBV11-2 and TRBJ2-3; D gene unclear. CDR1 is SGHAT and CDR2 is FQNNGV in the germline V gene. This CDR3 is 13 amino acids long. The ends were cut back, 1 base at V and 4 bases at J, with 6 bases in the middle. The CDR3 reads CASSLAPPDTQYF. CDR3 DNA sequence: TGTGCCAGCAGCTTAGCCCCACCAGATACGCAGTATTTT.

The rearrangement links TRBV6-6 to TRBJ2-2; D may be TRBD1 (6 bases). The CDR3 consists of 15 residues. Trimming left V 2 bases short and J 6 bases short, with 13 bases between. The V gene's germline CDR1 is MNHNY and CDR2 SVGAGI (reference sequence). The CDR3 region is CASSYEGVGAGELFF. The CDR3 nucleotides are TGTGCCAGCAGTTACGAGGGGGTAGGGGCCGGGGAGCTGTTTTTT.

CDR3 coding DNA: TGTGCCAGCAGCGTAGGGGGCTCGGTATCCTACGAGCAGTACTTC. Translated: CASSVGGSVSYEQYF. The chain recombines TRBV9 with TRBJ2-7; D possibly corresponds to TRBD1 (5 bases). Trimming cost V 0 bases and J 1 base, with 11 bases left between them. Germline V gives CDR1 SGDLS, CDR2 YYNGEE. This CDR3 has 15 amino acids.

CDR3 sequence: CASSSPKGHNSPLHF. DNA for the CDR3: TGTGCCAGCAGTTCCCCGAAAGGGCATAATTCACCCCTCCACTTT. The chain combines TRBV6-9 with TRBJ1-6; D is unresolved. Germline values: CDR1 MNHGY, CDR2 SVAAGI. Between the trimmed V and J ends, which lost 4 bases and 5 bases, there was a span of 12 bases. CDR3 length: 15 residues.

The V gene is TRBV5-4, the J gene TRBJ2-7; 8 positions match TRBD1. CDR3 length: 13 amino acids. CDR1 is SGHNT and CDR2 is YYREEE in the germline V gene (reference sequence). Trimming took 4 bases from V and 5 from J; bases not matched to a gene: 5. CDR3 DNA: TGTGCCAGCAGCGCTGGACAGGGCGACGAGCAGTACTTC. Protein sequence: CASSAGQGDEQYF.

The V call is TRBV19, the J call TRBJ1-1, with D maybe TRBD1 (6 bases). The germline V gene has CDR1 LNHDA and CDR2 SQIVND (reference sequence). This CDR3 spans 15 amino acids. Trimming took 7 bases from V and 1 from J, leaving 16 bases between them. The CDR3 loop is CASNGGRRGNTEAFF. The CDR3 DNA is TGTGCCAGTAACGGGGGGCGCCGGGGGAACACTGAAGCTTTCTTT.

This clone is a singleton in its sample. V gene TRBV19 combines with J gene TRBJ2-1; 7 nucleotides agree with TRBD2. This CDR3 spans 16 amino acids. Germline CDR1 is LNHDA and CDR2 is SQIVND (reference sequence). Unmatched junction bases numbered 13, after V lost 8 bases and J lost 3 bases. CDR3 coding DNA: TGTGCCAGTCAACCCCTGGGGGGGGTGGGCTACAATGAGCAGTTCTTC. It encodes CASQPLGGVGYNEQFF.

This sequence joins TRBV28 and TRBJ1-1; D unclear. V was clipped by 3 bases and J by 2 bases, with 16 bases between them. The CDR3 extends over 16 amino acids. From germline, CDR1 is MDHEN and CDR2 SYDVKM. In nucleotides, the CDR3 is TGTGCCAGCAGTTTTTCAGCGACTCGGGCCAACACTGAAGCTTTCTTT. Translation: CASSFSATRANTEAFF.

The chain carries TRBV10-3 and TRBJ2-5; D is ambiguous. Per the germline V gene, CDR1 is ENHRY and CDR2 is SYGVKD. This CDR3 contains 13 residues. Trimming cost V 0 bases and J 5 bases, with 7 bases left between them. The CDR3: CAISESDRETQYF. The CDR3 DNA reads as TGTGCCATCAGTGAGTCCGACCGGGAGACCCAGTACTTC.

The J gene is TRBJ2-7, the V gene TRBV7-9; TRBD2 might be the D (5 bases). Deletions cut 5 bases from V and 0 bases from J, with 8 bases between. Germline values: CDR1 SEHNR, CDR2 FQNEAQ (reference sequence). The CDR3 spans 13 residues. The CDR3 loop is CASSLDFSYEQYF. The CDR3 nucleotides read TGTGCCAGCAGCCTGGACTTCTCCTACGAGCAGTACTTC. The full variable domain, with the rest looked up from reference TRBV7-9 and TRBJ2-7, is DTGVSQNPRHKITKRGQNVTFRCDPISEHNRLYWYRQTLGQGPEFLTYFQNEAQLEKSRLLSDRFSAERPKGSFSTLEIQRTEQGDSAMYLCASSLDFSYEQYFGPGTRLTVT.

The chain carries TRBV5-8 and TRBJ2-6; D is ambiguous. CDR3 size: 15 residues. Germline assignment: CDR1 SGHTS and CDR2 YDEGEE. The V end lost 2 bases, the J end lost 2 bases, and 8 bases lay between the germline ends. The CDR3 sequence: CASSFFGAGANVLTF. The CDR3, as DNA: TGTGCCAGCAGCTTTTTTGGGGCTGGGGCCAACGTCCTGACTTTC.

This clone was observed once. CDR3 bases: TGCGCCAGCAGCCATTCCTACGAGCAGTACTTC. It encodes CASSHSYEQYF. V and J are TRBV5-1 and TRBJ2-7; D remains ambiguous. The germline V gene has CDR1 SGHRS and CDR2 YFSETQ. V gave up 4 bases and J gave up 1 base, with 3 bases separating them. CDR3 length: 11 amino acids.

V and J are TRBV11-3 and TRBJ2-2; no definite D call. CDR3 length equals 14 residues. Germline V CDR1 and CDR2: SGHNT, YENEEA. The V gene lost 3 bases and the J gene lost 3 bases, with 8 bases spanning the gap. Here the CDR3 reads CASSFSPDTGELFF. The CDR3 DNA is TGTGCCAGCAGCTTTTCACCGGACACCGGGGAGCTGTTTTTT.

The V call is TRBV4-1, the J call TRBJ1-2, with D possibly matching TRBD1 (5 bases). CDR1 MGHRA and CDR2 YSYEKL come from the germline V gene. V was pared by 1 base and J by 8 bases, with 14 bases between. The CDR3 is made up of 14 amino acids. The CDR3 spells CASSQVWGVEGYTF. In DNA, the CDR3 is TGCGCCAGCAGCCAAGTCTGGGGGGTGGAGGGCTACACCTTC.

This clone was counted a few times. This sequence joins TRBV30 and TRBJ2-6; the D is unclear. The V end was cut by 4 bases, the J end by 0 bases, with 10 bases between. CDR3 length: 15 amino acids. Germline values: CDR1 GTSNPN, CDR2 SVGIG (reference sequence). The CDR3 bases are TGTGCCTGGAAGGACGGATTCTCTGGGGCCAACGTCCTGACTTTC. It specifies CAWKDGFSGANVLTF.

The chain joins TRBV10-3 to TRBJ2-7; D might be TRBD2 (5 bases). Germline V gives CDR1 ENHRY, CDR2 SYGVKD. The length of the CDR3 is 14 residues. V lost 3 bases, J lost 6 bases, and 15 bases lay in between. DNA for the CDR3: TGTGCCATCAGTGAACTCGCCCTTCGGGGCGAGCAGTACTTC. Protein product: CAISELALRGEQYF.

The chain uses TRBV5-1 and TRBJ2-2; D ambiguous. CDR1 and CDR2 from the germline V gene are SGHRS and YFSETQ. The CDR3 runs to 11 residues. Trimming removed 4 bases at V and 5 bases at J, with 3 bases between. Here the CDR3 reads CASSRTGELFF. The CDR3 coding sequence is TGCGCCAGCAGCCGAACCGGGGAGCTGTTTTTT.